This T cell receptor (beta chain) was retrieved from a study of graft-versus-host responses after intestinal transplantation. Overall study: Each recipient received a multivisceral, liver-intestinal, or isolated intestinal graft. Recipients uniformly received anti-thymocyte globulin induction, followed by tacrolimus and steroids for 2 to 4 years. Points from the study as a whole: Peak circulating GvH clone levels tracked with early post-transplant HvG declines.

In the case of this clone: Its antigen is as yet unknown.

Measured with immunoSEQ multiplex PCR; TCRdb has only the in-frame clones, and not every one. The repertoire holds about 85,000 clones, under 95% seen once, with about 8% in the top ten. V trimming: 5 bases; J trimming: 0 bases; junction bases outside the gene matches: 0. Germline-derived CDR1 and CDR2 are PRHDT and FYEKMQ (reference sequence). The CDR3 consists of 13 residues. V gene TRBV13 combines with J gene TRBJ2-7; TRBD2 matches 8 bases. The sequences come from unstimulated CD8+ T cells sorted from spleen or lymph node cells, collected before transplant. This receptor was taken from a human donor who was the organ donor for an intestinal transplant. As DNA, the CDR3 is TGTGCCAGCAGCGCGGGGGGCTCCTACGAGCAGTACTTC. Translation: CASSAGGSYEQYF.